This T cell receptor beta chain was obtained from a study of PD-1 blockade in classical Hodgkin lymphoma. Across the whole study: Patients were infused with nivolumab 3 mg/kg every 2 weeks. General observations from the study: Individuals initiating nivolumab under 1 year after ASCT were excluded. Compared with baseline, CD4+ but not CD8+ TCR diversity had risen significantly by C4D1.

CDR3 length equals 15 residues. The V end was cut by 1 base, the J end by 7 bases, with 14 bases between. Germline lookup yields CDR1 MNHEY and CDR2 SMNVEV (reference sequence). All the patients suffered relapse after autologous stem cell transplantation, and brentuximab vedotin exposure differed. Generated by immunoSEQ multiplex PCR, the TCRdb table keeps only in-frame clones and is missing some. The sample consists of about 10,000 clones, less than 80% of them appearing once. A word on this clone: The antigen is not known.

The chain has TRBV27 and TRBJ2-1, with TRBD2 as a possible D gene (6 bases). This TCR was recovered from a human donor with classical Hodgkin lymphoma. Sequences were derived from peripheral blood mononuclear cells (PBMCs), sampled at baseline. The CDR3 nucleotides are TGTGCCAGCAGTTTATTGGCGCGGGGATTAAATGAGCAGTTCTTC. Translating it yields CASSLLARGLNEQFF.